The 30 T cell receptor beta chains in this list originate from one sample, sequenced in a study of blood T cell repertoires in COVID-19. Here immunoSEQ multiplex PCR was the method, and the copy in TCRdb shows in-frame clones only, minus some. Among hundreds of thousands of clones, roughly 77% were seen once, and the ten largest hold 3.3%. Sequencing used peripheral blood. Every receptor here comes from a woman older than 75 with acute or convalescent COVID-19.

The chain combines TRBV6-6 with TRBJ1-6; D may be TRBD1 (6 bases). Looked up from germline, CDR1 is MNHNY and CDR2 is SVGAGI (reference sequence). With 5 bases removed from V and 0 bases from J, the gap between germline ends came to 14 bases. The CDR3 sequence is 17 residues long. CDR3 amino acids: CASSRRTASSYNSPLHF. CDR3 coding DNA: TGTGCCAGCAGTCGTCGGACAGCGAGCTCCTATAATTCACCCCTCCACTTT.

The chain carries TRBV5-1 and TRBJ1-3, with TRBD1 as a possible D gene (5 bases). CDR3 length: 16 residues. From germline, CDR1 is SGHRS and CDR2 YFSETQ. The V gene lost 1 base and the J gene lost 3 bases, with 14 bases spanning the gap. The CDR3 DNA reads as TGCGCCAGCAGCTTGATCGGCAGGGCGTATGGAAACACCATATATTTT. This translates into CASSLIGRAYGNTIYF.

The chain is built from TRBV7-2 and TRBJ2-1; 9 positions agree with TRBD2. CDR1 is SGHTA, CDR2 FQGNSA, per germline. The trim removed 6 bases at V and 0 bases at J, leaving 6 bases unmatched. The CDR3 covers 16 residues. The DNA of the CDR3 is TGTGCCAGCAGACCTCTAGCGGGGCCCTCCTACAATGAGCAGTTCTTC. Protein sequence: CASRPLAGPSYNEQFF.

This clone was seen a handful of times. The V and J genes are TRBV19 and TRBJ2-1; TRBD2 matches 10 bases. From germline, CDR1 is LNHDA and CDR2 SQIVND (reference sequence). The CDR3 is 16 amino acids. Trimming at V came to 5 bases and at J to 6 bases, leaving 10 bases not matched to a gene. DNA for the CDR3: TGTGCCAGTAGTTTTCCTAGCGGGAGAGGAGGCAATGAGCAGTTCTTC. Its translation: CASSFPSGRGGNEQFF.

The V and J genes are TRBV10-3 and TRBJ1-4; a weak D match, TRBD1 (6 bases). CDR3 length: 15 amino acids. The V end was cut by 11 bases, the J end by 6 bases, with 22 bases between. Germline V CDR1 and CDR2: ENHRY, SYGVKD. The CDR3 region is CASSDRPTGYEKLFF. Here the CDR3 DNA reads TGTGCCTCTTCCGACAGGCCCACAGGCTATGAAAAACTGTTTTTT.

In its sample, this clone was seen a few times. This rearrangement joins TRBV18 to TRBJ1-2; D may be TRBD1 (5 bases). CDR1 and CDR2 from the germline V gene are KGHSH and LQKENI. The CDR3 loop spans 13 amino acids. The germline V and J ends were trimmed by 0 bases and 4 bases, with 6 bases remaining between them. DNA for the CDR3: TGTGCCAGCTCACCACCGGGGGGCTATGGCTACACCTTC. This encodes CASSPPGGYGYTF.

This clone was seen once. The CDR3 nucleotides are TGTGCCAGCAGCCAAAGACTAGCGGGAGCACTTGGGGCCAACGTCCTGACTTTC. Residues: CASSQRLAGALGANVLTF. This chain connects TRBV2 to TRBJ2-6, with 12 bases matching TRBD2. CDR1 and CDR2 (germline): SNHLY, FYNNEI. Trimming at V came to 6 bases and at J to 3 bases, leaving 9 bases not matched to a gene. The CDR3 covers 18 residues.

V and J are TRBV7-9 and TRBJ2-1, with TRBD2 matching 11 bases. The V segment lost 2 bases and the J segment 8 bases; nucleotides outside the gene matches: 5. The germline V gene has CDR1 SEHNR and CDR2 FQNEAQ (reference sequence). This CDR3 is 15 amino acids long. The CDR3 sequence: CASSLLAGGGDEQFF. In DNA, the CDR3 is TGTGCCAGCAGCTTACTAGCGGGGGGAGGAGATGAGCAGTTCTTC.

This clone has only a few counts. V usage is TRBV4-3 and J usage is TRBJ1-1; D unclear. The CDR3 consists of 14 residues. The V end was cut by 2 bases, the J end by 5 bases, with 12 bases between. In germline, CDR1 is LGHNA, CDR2 YSLEER. CDR3 DNA: TGCGCCAGCAGCCAACAGGCAAGCAGGACTGAAGCTTTCTTT. As protein: CASSQQASRTEAFF.

This sequence joins TRBV6-7 and TRBJ1-1, with 8 bases fitting TRBD1. TRBV6-7 is an open reading frame, and its role is uncertain. This CDR3 has 18 residues. Trimming at V came to 4 bases and at J to 0 bases, leaving 13 bases not matched to a gene. CDR3 coding DNA: TGTGCCAGCAGTTTATTTGGACAGGGTCCCAATCTGAACACTGAAGCTTTCTTT. Translating it yields CASSLFGQGPNLNTEAFF.

The chain has TRBV5-4 and TRBJ1-4; 11 positions match TRBD1. The germline CDR1 and CDR2 sequences are SGHNT and YYREEE (reference sequence). This CDR3 is built from 16 residues. Unmatched junction bases numbered 9, after V lost 4 bases and J lost 7 bases. The CDR3 DNA reads as TGTGCCAGCAGCCGCCATACGGACAGGGGGCTTGAAAAACTGTTTTTT. Protein product: CASSRHTDRGLEKLFF.

The rearrangement joins TRBV21-1 to TRBJ2-4; the DNA was not compared with TRBD1, the D call given in the table. TRBV21-1 has pseudogene status. The CDR3 is 20 residues long. CDR3 sequence (DNA): TGTGCCAGCAGCAGAGAGGACAGTCTCCCATTTCGGCTAGCCAAAAACATTCAGTACTTC. Translated, it gives CASSREDSLPFRLAKNIQYF.

This clone was counted a single time. This rearrangement joins TRBV3-1 (or the pseudogene TRBV3-2) to TRBJ1-4; D is perhaps TRBD1 (5 bases). Germline V gene sequence: CDR1 LGHDT, CDR2 YNNKEL (reference sequence). The CDR3 is 12 amino acids. V lost 0 bases to trimming and J lost 15 bases, with 11 bases between them. The DNA of the CDR3 is TGTGCCAGCAGCCAAGAAGGACAACGGGTGTTTTTT. Translated: CASSQEGQRVFF.

This clone turned up a few times. V usage is TRBV5-1 and J usage is TRBJ1-5; 7 bases fit TRBD1. V was pared by 2 bases and J by 5 bases, with 4 bases of the junction left unmatched. The CDR3 spans 14 residues. Germline V gene sequence: CDR1 SGHRS, CDR2 YFSETQ. The CDR3 bases are TGCGCCAGCAGCTTAGGGGACAGTCATCAGCCCCAGCATTTT. Translating gives CASSLGDSHQPQHF.

This chain joins TRBV14 and TRBJ1-1; D gene uncertain. Trimming cost V 4 bases and J 5 bases, with 14 bases left between them. Looked up from germline, CDR1 is SGHDN and CDR2 is FVKESK. The CDR3 has 14 amino acids. CDR3 residues: CASSPLGRRTEAFF. The CDR3 nucleotides read TGTGCCAGCAGCCCTTTGGGGAGGCGTACTGAAGCTTTCTTT.

The V call is TRBV19, the J call TRBJ2-3, with TRBD2 identical over 7 bases. Germline lookup yields CDR1 LNHDA and CDR2 SQIVND (reference sequence). The CDR3 runs to 15 residues. The trim removed 3 bases at V and 0 bases at J, leaving 3 bases unmatched. CDR3 loop: CASSIGLGSTDTQYF. CDR3 bases: TGTGCCAGTAGTATCGGACTAGGGAGCACAGATACGCAGTATTTT.

The rearrangement uses TRBV5-6 and TRBJ2-5, with TRBD2 identical over 11 bases. The CDR3 runs 15 residues. After removal of 4 bases from V and 7 bases from J, the junction contained 9 bases not matched to a gene. Germline CDR1 reads SGHDT; CDR2 reads YYEEEE. The CDR3 region has the DNA TGTGCCAGCAGCAAAACTAGCGGGAGATGGGTGACCCAGTACTTC. Translation: CASSKTSGRWVTQYF.

The rearrangement uses TRBV30 and TRBJ2-2, with 7 bases lining up with TRBD2. Germline CDR1 and CDR2: GTSNPN and SVGIG (reference sequence). This CDR3 is 14 amino acids long. Trimming cost V 1 base and J 7 bases; bases outside gene matches: 6. CDR3 sequence: CAWSGGGRDGELFF. The DNA for the CDR3 is TGTGCCTGGAGTGGCGGTGGGAGGGACGGGGAGCTGTTTTTT.

About this clone itself: Other DNA sequences of this sample code for an identical CDR3. The V call is TRBV5-1, the J call TRBJ1-5; 7 positions agree with TRBD1. V lost 0 bases and J lost 6; bases outside the gene matches: 6. The CDR3 extends over 15 amino acids. Germline CDR1 SGHRS, CDR2 YFSETQ. The CDR3 nucleotides read TGCGCCAGCAGCTTGGAAGGGGCAGGGGGTCAGCCCCAGCATTTT. Protein product: CASSLEGAGGQPQHF.

The CDR3 nucleotides are TGCGCCAGCAGACCAGGGGGCGCGGATACCGGGGAGCTGTTTTTT. Residues: CASRPGGADTGELFF. This rearrangement joins TRBV5-1 to TRBJ2-2; 8 nucleotides align to TRBD1. J gave up 5 bases and V 5 bases, and 8 bases lay outside the gene matches. This CDR3 is 15 amino acids long. In germline, CDR1 is SGHRS, CDR2 YFSETQ. The complete variable domain, with remaining parts taken from reference TRBV5-1 and TRBJ2-2, reads KAGVTQTPRYLIKTRGQQVTLSCSPISGHRSVSWYQQTPGQGLQFLFEYFSETQRNKGNFPGRFSGRQFSNSRSEMNVSTLELGDSALYLCASRPGGADTGELFFGEGSRLTVL.

In its sample, this clone was seen a few times. The rearrangement links TRBV11-2 to TRBJ1-1; D perhaps matches TRBD1 (6 bases). In germline, CDR1 is SGHAT, CDR2 FQNNGV. This CDR3 is built from 17 residues. The V end lost 0 bases, the J end lost 3 bases, and 17 bases lay between the germline ends. The CDR3 spells CASSLDTGMNSDTEAFF. The CDR3 DNA is TGTGCCAGCAGCTTAGATACAGGGATGAACTCGGACACTGAAGCTTTCTTT.

In this sample, this clone turned up a few times. The chain carries TRBV3-1 (or the pseudogene TRBV3-2) and TRBJ2-2; TRBD2 matches at 7 bases. The germline gives CDR1 LGHDT, CDR2 YNNKEL (reference sequence). This CDR3 region has 15 residues. Trimming cost V 1 base and J 2 bases; bases outside gene matches: 1. The CDR3 loop is CASSQASGNTGELFF. In nucleotides, the CDR3 is TGTGCCAGCAGCCAAGCTAGCGGCAACACCGGGGAGCTGTTTTTT.

The CDR3 sequence: CMVEGTEAFF. CDR3 in DNA: TGCATGGTGGAGGGCACTGAAGCTTTCTTT. This rearrangement joins TRBV29-1 to TRBJ1-1; D uncertain. Germline values: CDR1 SQVTM, CDR2 ANQGSEA. The CDR3 runs to 10 residues.

There are a few counts of this clone. The junction shows a germline mismatch at one end, possibly a read error. This sequence joins TRBV11-1 and TRBJ2-5, with 12 bases identical to TRBD2. CDR1 is SGHAT, CDR2 FQDESV, per germline (reference sequence). This CDR3 region has 14 residues. This chain's CDR3 is CASSLAGGPETQYF. The DNA for the CDR3 is TGTGCCAGCAGCCTAGCGGGGGGGCCGGAGACCCAGTACTTC.

The chain combines TRBV9 with TRBJ2-7; D possibly corresponds to TRBD2 (6 bases). V lost 2 bases and J lost 3, with 12 bases in between. Looked up from germline, CDR1 is SGDLS and CDR2 is YYNGEE. The CDR3 runs to 14 residues. In DNA form, the CDR3 reads TGTGCCAGCAGCGTCGGGCCAGCGGGCTACGAGCAGTACTTC. Protein sequence: CASSVGPAGYEQYF.

This chain joins TRBV5-4 and TRBJ2-4, with TRBD1 matching over 9 bases. Germline values: CDR1 SGHNT, CDR2 YYREEE (reference sequence). CDR3 length: 15 residues. Germline trimming cut 0 bases from V and 7 bases from J; bases unmatched to any gene: 5. The CDR3 is CASSLDRGRGNIQYF. CDR3 DNA: TGTGCCAGCAGCTTGGACAGGGGGCGGGGGAACATTCAGTACTTC. Combining the CDR3 with reference TRBV5-4 and TRBJ2-4 gives the whole variable domain ETGVTQSPTHLIKTRGQQVTLRCSSQSGHNTVSWYQQALGQGPQFIFQYYREEENGRGNFPPRFSGLQFPNYSSELNVNALELDDSALYLCASSLDRGRGNIQYFGAGTRLSVL.

This chain joins TRBV7-9 and TRBJ2-7; 9 bases are a match to TRBD1. CDR3 length: 15 residues. Germline values: CDR1 SEHNR, CDR2 FQNEAQ (reference sequence). Germline trimming cut 1 base from V and 8 bases from J; bases unmatched to any gene: 9. This chain's CDR3 is CASSLVRGQGFQQYF. CDR3 coding DNA: TGTGCCAGCAGCTTAGTACGCGGACAGGGGTTTCAGCAGTACTTC.

The chain recombines TRBV6-5 with TRBJ2-7; TRBD2 might be the D (5 bases). The CDR3 extends over 13 amino acids. V was trimmed by 8 bases and J by 7 bases, leaving 18 bases between them. Germline CDR1 and CDR2: MNHEY and SVGAGI. DNA for the CDR3: TGTGCCAGCTCTCCTGGACTCGGATGGGAGCAGTACTTC. This codes for CASSPGLGWEQYF.

CDR3 coding DNA: TGTGCCATCAGGGGGACTAGCGGGGAGATAGATACGCAGTATTTT. It specifies CAIRGTSGEIDTQYF. This chain connects TRBV10-3 to TRBJ2-3; 13 bases agree with TRBD2. The CDR3 is made up of 15 amino acids. Trimming at V came to 6 bases and at J to 5 bases, leaving 5 bases not matched to a gene. Per germline, CDR1 ENHRY and CDR2 SYGVKD.

This chain uses TRBV3-1 (or the pseudogene TRBV3-2) with TRBJ1-5, with TRBD1 matching over 7 bases. The trim removed 4 bases at V and 0 bases at J, leaving 6 bases unmatched. CDR1 and CDR2 (germline): LGHDT, YNNKEL (reference sequence). CDR3 length equals 16 residues. In DNA form, the CDR3 reads TGTGCCAGCAGCCTGACAGGGTTCCATAGCAATCAGCCCCAGCATTTT. Protein: CASSLTGFHSNQPQHF.